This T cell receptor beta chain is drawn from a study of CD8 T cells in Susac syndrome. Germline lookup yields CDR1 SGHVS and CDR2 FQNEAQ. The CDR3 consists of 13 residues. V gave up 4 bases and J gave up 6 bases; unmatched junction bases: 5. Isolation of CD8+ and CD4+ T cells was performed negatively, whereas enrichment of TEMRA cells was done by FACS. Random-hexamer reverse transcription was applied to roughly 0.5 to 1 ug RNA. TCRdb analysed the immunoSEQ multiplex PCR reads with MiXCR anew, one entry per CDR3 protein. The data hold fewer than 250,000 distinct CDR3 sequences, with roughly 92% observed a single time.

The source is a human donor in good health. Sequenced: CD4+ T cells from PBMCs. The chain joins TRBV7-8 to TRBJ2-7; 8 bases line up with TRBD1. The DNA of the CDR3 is TGTGCCAGCAGCTCCTTACAGGGGGGCGAGCAGTACGTC. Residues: CASSSLQGGEQYV.